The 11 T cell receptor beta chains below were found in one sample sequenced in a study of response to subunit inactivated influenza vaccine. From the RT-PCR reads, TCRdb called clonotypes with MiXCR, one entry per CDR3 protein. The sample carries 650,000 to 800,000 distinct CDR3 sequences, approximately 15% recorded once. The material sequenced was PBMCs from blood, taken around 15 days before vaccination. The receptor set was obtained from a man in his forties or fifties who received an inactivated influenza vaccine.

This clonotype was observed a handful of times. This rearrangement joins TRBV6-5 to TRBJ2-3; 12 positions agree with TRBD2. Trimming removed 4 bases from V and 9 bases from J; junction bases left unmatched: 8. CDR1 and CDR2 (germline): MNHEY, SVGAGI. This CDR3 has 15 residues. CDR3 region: CASSSLAGGQGTQYF. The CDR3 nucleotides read TGTGCCAGCAGTTCACTAGCGGGGGGCCAGGGGACGCAGTATTTT.

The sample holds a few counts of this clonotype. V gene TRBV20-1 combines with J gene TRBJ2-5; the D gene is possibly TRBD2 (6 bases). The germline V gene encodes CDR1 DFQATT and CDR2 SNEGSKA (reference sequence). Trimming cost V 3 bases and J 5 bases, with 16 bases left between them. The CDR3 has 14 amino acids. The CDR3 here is CSASEDYVLETQYF. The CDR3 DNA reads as TGCAGTGCTAGCGAGGACTACGTATTGGAGACCCAGTACTTC.

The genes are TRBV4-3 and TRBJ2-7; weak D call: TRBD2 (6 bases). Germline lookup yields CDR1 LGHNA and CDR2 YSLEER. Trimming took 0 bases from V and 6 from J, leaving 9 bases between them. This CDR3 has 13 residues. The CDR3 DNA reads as TGCGCCAGCAGCCAAGAACGGGGGTCCGAGCAGTACTTC. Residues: CASSQERGSEQYF.

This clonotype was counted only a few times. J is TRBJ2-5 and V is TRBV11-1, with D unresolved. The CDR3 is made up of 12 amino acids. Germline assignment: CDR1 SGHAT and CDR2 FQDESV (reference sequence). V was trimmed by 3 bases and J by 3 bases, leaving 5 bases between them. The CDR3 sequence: CASSFFEETQYF. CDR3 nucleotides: TGTGCCAGCAGCTTTTTCGAAGAGACCCAGTACTTC.

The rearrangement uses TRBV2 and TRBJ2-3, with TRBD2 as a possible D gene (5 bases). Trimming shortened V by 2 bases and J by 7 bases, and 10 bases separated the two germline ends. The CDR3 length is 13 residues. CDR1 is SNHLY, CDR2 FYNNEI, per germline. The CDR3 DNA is TGTGCCAGCAGTGAACCGGGGAGACATACGCAGTATTTT. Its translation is CASSEPGRHTQYF.

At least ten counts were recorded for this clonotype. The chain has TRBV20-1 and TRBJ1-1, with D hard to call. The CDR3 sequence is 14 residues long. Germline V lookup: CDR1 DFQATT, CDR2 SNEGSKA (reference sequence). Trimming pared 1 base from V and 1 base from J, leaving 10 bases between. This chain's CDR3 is CSARVVDGNTEAFF. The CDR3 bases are TGCAGTGCTAGAGTAGTCGACGGGAACACTGAAGCTTTCTTT.

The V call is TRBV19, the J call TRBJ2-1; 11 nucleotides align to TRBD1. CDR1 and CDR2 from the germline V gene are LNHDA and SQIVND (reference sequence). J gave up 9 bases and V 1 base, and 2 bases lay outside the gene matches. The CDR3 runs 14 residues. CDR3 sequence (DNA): TGTGCCAGTAGTATAGGGACAGGGGGCACTGAGCAGTTCTTC. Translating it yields CASSIGTGGTEQFF.

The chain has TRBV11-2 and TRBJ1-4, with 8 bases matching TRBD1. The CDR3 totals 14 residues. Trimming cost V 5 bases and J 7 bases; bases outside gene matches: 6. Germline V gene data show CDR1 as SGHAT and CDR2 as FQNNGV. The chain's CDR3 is CASSRTGLGEKLFF. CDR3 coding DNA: TGTGCCAGCAGCCGGACAGGGTTAGGTGAAAAACTGTTTTTT. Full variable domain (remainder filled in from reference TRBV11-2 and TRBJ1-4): EAGVAQSPRYKIIEKRQSVAFWCNPISGHATLYWYQQILGQGPKLLIQFQNNGVVDDSQLPKDRFSAERLKGVDSTLKIQPAKLEDSAVYLCASSRTGLGEKLFFGSGTQLSVL.

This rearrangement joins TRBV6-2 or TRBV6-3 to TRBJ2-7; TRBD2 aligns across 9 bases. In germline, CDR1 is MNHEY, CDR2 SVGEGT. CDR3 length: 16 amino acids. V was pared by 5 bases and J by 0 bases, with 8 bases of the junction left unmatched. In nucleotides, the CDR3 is TGTGCCAGCAGTCGCCGATCTAGCGGGATCTCCTACGAGCAGTACTTC. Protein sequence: CASSRRSSGISYEQYF.

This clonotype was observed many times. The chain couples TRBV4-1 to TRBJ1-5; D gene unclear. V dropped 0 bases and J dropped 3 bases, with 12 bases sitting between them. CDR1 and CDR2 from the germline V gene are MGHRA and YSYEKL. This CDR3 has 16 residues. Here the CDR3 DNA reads TGCGCCAGCAGCCAAGAAGGGAGAGGAGCCAATCAGCCCCAGCATTTT. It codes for CASSQEGRGANQPQHF.

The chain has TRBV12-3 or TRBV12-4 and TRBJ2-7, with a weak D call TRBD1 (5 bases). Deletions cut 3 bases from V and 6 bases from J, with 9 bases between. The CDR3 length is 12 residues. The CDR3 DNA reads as TGTGCCAGCAGTTTTGGGGCCTCCGAGCAGTACTTC. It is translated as CASSFGASEQYF.